The present T cell receptor beta chain was sequenced within a study of cytomegalovirus exposure and HLA in healthy donors. PCR employed 60 Vbeta and 13 Jbeta primers. Data came from immunoSEQ multiplex PCR; TCRdb stores just in-frame clones and leaves some out. The data contain 35,000 to 55,000 clones, roughly 60% of them singletons. V was pared by 2 bases and J by 7 bases, with 15 bases between. Per germline, CDR1 GTSNPN and CDR2 SVGIG (reference sequence). The CDR3 covers 13 residues. The TCR was taken from a human donor in good health. The chain joins TRBV30 to TRBJ2-7, with D possibly matching TRBD2 (7 bases). Input material: PBMCs. The DNA for the CDR3 is TGTGCCTGGAGTCTCGGGGGGCCTTTGGAGCAGTACTTC. It translates to CAWSLGGPLEQYF.